Below, 7 T cell receptor beta chains from the same sample are listed, as sequenced in a study of PD-L1 blockade in urothelial cancer. Produced via immunoSEQ multiplex PCR; TCRdb's table is partial and in-frame only. The sample contains more than 85,000 clones, about 90% of which appear only once. Sample: PBMCs, taken around atezolizumab (anti-PD-L1) treatment. All receptors derive from a woman older than 75 with urothelial cancer.

This clone occurred a few times. The chain uses TRBV2 and TRBJ1-1; D gene uncertain. Germline lookup yields CDR1 SNHLY and CDR2 FYNNEI. Trimming took 5 bases from V and 3 from J, leaving 7 bases between them. This CDR3 spans 12 amino acids. The chain's CDR3 is CASSSTYTEAFF. The CDR3 DNA follows: TGTGCCAGCAGTTCAACATACACTGAAGCTTTCTTT. Complete variable domain (other parts from reference TRBV2 and TRBJ1-1): EPEVTQTPSHQVTQMGQEVILRCVPISNHLYFYWYRQILGQKVEFLVSFYNNEISEKSEIFDDQFSVERPDGSNFTLKIRSTKLEDSAMYFCASSSTYTEAFFGQGTRLTVV.

The chain employs TRBV30 and TRBJ1-5; TRBD1 aligns across 8 bases. The CDR3 has 15 residues. The V and J ends lost 1 base and 0 bases, in that order; junction bases with no gene match: 2. Germline CDR1 reads GTSNPN; CDR2 reads SVGIG (reference sequence). Here the CDR3 DNA reads TGTGCCTGGAGTGAAGGACAGGGTAGCAATCAGCCCCAGCATTTT. It yields the protein CAWSEGQGSNQPQHF.

This clone occurred once. This chain uses TRBV19 with TRBJ2-7; 9 nucleotides align to TRBD2. The germline V gene encodes CDR1 LNHDA and CDR2 SQIVND (reference sequence). This CDR3 comprises 21 residues. Losses at the gene ends were 4 bases for V and 3 bases for J; bases not matched to a gene: 25. The CDR3 DNA sequence: TGTGCCAGTAGTAACAGGGGACCCTTAGCGGGAGATGGAAGCTGGGGCTACGAGCAGTACTTC. Protein sequence: CASSNRGPLAGDGSWGYEQYF. Based on the CDR3 plus reference TRBV19 and TRBJ2-7, the full variable domain is DGGITQSPKYLFRKEGQNVTLSCEQNLNHDAMYWYRQDPGQGLRLIYYSQIVNDFQKGDIAEGYSVSREKKESFPLTVTSAQKNPTAFYLCASSNRGPLAGDGSWGYEQYFGPGTRLTVT.

The chain employs TRBV27 and TRBJ1-1; TRBD1 matches at 7 bases. This CDR3 comprises 16 residues. Looked up from germline, CDR1 is MNHEY and CDR2 is SMNVEV (reference sequence). Trimming removed 4 bases from V and 1 base from J; junction bases left unmatched: 9. The CDR3 is CASSSGRAGGNTEAFF. CDR3 coding DNA: TGTGCCAGCAGTTCCGGGCGGGCAGGGGGGAACACTGAAGCTTTCTTT.

CDR3 amino acids: CASSQRAGEQPQHF. The DNA for the CDR3 is TGTGCCAGCAGTCAGAGGGCAGGGGAACAGCCCCAGCATTTT. This chain uses TRBV7-2 with TRBJ1-5, with D perhaps TRBD1 (6 bases). The CDR3 has 14 residues. V gave up 6 bases and J gave up 7 bases, with 16 bases separating them. The germline CDR1 and CDR2 sequences are SGHTA and FQGNSA.

The CDR3 sequence: CASSRLSEQFF. In DNA, the CDR3 is TGTGCCAGCAGTCGACTTAGTGAGCAGTTCTTC. The chain uses TRBV6-5 and TRBJ2-1; D gene ambiguous. CDR1 is MNHEY and CDR2 is SVGAGI in the germline V gene. The CDR3 sequence is 11 residues long. V dropped 5 bases and J dropped 9 bases, with 8 bases sitting between them.

The rearrangement uses TRBV2 and TRBJ2-5; perhaps TRBD1 as D (5 bases). With 4 bases removed from V and 4 bases from J, the gap between germline ends came to 13 bases. The CDR3 is 14 residues long. CDR1 and CDR2 from the germline V gene are SNHLY and FYNNEI. The CDR3 region is CASSGQWVGETQYF. CDR3 nucleotide sequence: TGTGCCAGCAGTGGACAGTGGGTGGGAGAGACCCAGTACTTC.